This T cell receptor (beta chain) emerged from a study of PD-1 blockade in classical Hodgkin lymphoma. As for the study in general: With a 2-week interval, patients received intravenous nivolumab at 3 mg/kg. Study-wide points: Compared with baseline, CD4+ but not CD8+ TCR diversity had risen significantly by C4D1. Reported baseline diversity: healthy donors highest, relapsed/refractory patients lowest.

Some clones are missing from TCRdb's copy, which holds only in-frame ones; the method was immunoSEQ multiplex PCR. The table shows tens of thousands of clones, with about 85% occurring only once. Time point of the sample: cycle 4 day 1 (C4D1), after more than 5 weeks of nivolumab. In every patient, relapse followed autologous stem cell transplantation, while exposure to brentuximab vedotin differed. This clone was recorded once. The antigen is unknown. This TCR came from a human donor with classical Hodgkin lymphoma. The input for sequencing was peripheral blood mononuclear cells (PBMCs), taken before the fourth cycle of nivolumab.

CDR3 protein: CASSLGAGAYNEQFF. The CDR3 DNA reads as TGCGCCAGCAGCTTGGGGGCGGGGGCCTACAATGAGCAGTTCTTC. The V and J genes are TRBV5-1 and TRBJ2-1; 7 bases fit TRBD2. Trimming at V came to 0 bases and at J to 2 bases, leaving 2 bases not matched to a gene. The CDR3 covers 15 residues. The germline gives CDR1 SGHRS, CDR2 YFSETQ.